The clone carrying this T cell receptor beta chain is judged medium-sized (0.01 to 0.1%). The antigen is not known. The entry originates in a study of HIV-infected patients and healthy controls. Findings and limits, study-wide: Compared with controls, mean Gini indices were significantly raised in HIV-infected repertoires, possibly indicating oligoclonality. HIV+ repertoires were severely depleted of MAIT alpha-chain CDR3s, unlike healthy controls.

The V gene's germline CDR1 is MNHEY and CDR2 SVGAGI. The CDR3 is 14 amino acids. V lost 6 bases and J 3 bases, leaving 11 bases between the germline ends. Reverse transcription used 500 to 550 ng RNA and constant-region primers for alpha and beta. Separate chain-specific third strand synthesis with multiplexing indices produced the alpha and beta libraries. From the 5' RACE reads, TCRdb called clonotypes with MiXCR, one entry per CDR3 protein. The sample includes about 18,000 distinct CDR3 sequences, more than 7.5% of them seen just once. All unsorted peripheral T cells were captured because whole blood was used without fractionation.

The sequencing sample was made of blood. The chain uses TRBV6-5 and TRBJ2-2, with D possibly TRBD2 on 6 matching bases. The sequence was obtained from an adult in good health. DNA for the CDR3: TGTGCCAGCAGCACGGGACTGGACACCGGGGAGCTGTTTTTT. Translated, it gives CASSTGLDTGELFF.